Following are 30 T cell receptor beta chains from one sample sequenced in a study of blood T cells in healthy people across ages. A second PCR, run for roughly 7 to 11 cycles, used a sample-barcoded 5' primer plus a J-beta primer mix. From the 5' RACE reads, TCRdb called clonotypes with MiXCR, one entry per CDR3 protein. Seen here are over 600,000 distinct CDR3 sequences, roughly 50% observed once, and the top ten hold about 26%. Sequencing was done on a sample of blood. The receptors here all came from a man aged 35-49 years in good health.

This clonotype was detected a few times. The chain carries TRBV5-1 and TRBJ2-3; possibly TRBD1 for D (6 bases). Germline V CDR1 and CDR2: SGHRS, YFSETQ. With 4 bases removed from V and 4 bases from J, the gap between germline ends came to 13 bases. The CDR3 length is 14 residues. As DNA, the CDR3 is TGCGCCAGCAGCGGGACATGGGCCGCAGATACGCAGTATTTT. This sequence encodes CASSGTWAADTQYF. Looking up the rest from reference TRBV5-1 and TRBJ2-3 gives the full variable domain: KAGVTQTPRYLIKTRGQQVTLSCSPISGHRSVSWYQQTPGQGLQFLFEYFSETQRNKGNFPGRFSGRQFSNSRSEMNVSTLELGDSALYLCASSGTWAADTQYFGPGTRLTVL.

In this sample, this clonotype turned up a few times. The rearrangement uses TRBV11-2 and TRBJ2-5, with D unclear. The CDR3 totals 15 residues. Germline values: CDR1 SGHAT, CDR2 FQNNGV. Trimming stripped 3 bases from V and 1 base from J, with 12 bases between. The chain's CDR3 is CASSFTSSFQETQYF. CDR3 in DNA: TGTGCCAGCAGCTTTACGTCGAGCTTCCAAGAGACCCAGTACTTC.

The chain uses TRBV12-3 or TRBV12-4 and TRBJ1-2; D is uncertain. The CDR3 spans 15 residues. Trimming took 0 bases from V and 5 from J, leaving 13 bases between them. CDR3 loop: CASSLAGSLGYGYTF. CDR3 in DNA: TGTGCCAGCAGTTTAGCGGGCTCCCTTGGGTATGGCTACACCTTC.

A single count supports this clonotype. This chain joins TRBV12-3 or TRBV12-4 and TRBJ2-1; D may be TRBD2 (6 bases). V lost 2 bases, J lost 3 bases, and 14 bases lay in between. The CDR3 runs to 16 residues. This CDR3 reads CASSLRSGVDYNEQFF. The CDR3 DNA is TGTGCCAGCAGTTTACGTTCGGGAGTGGACTACAATGAGCAGTTCTTC.

V is TRBV9 and J is TRBJ2-1; a possible D gene is TRBD1 (5 bases). The CDR3 sequence is 17 residues long. The V gene lost 4 bases and the J gene lost 2 bases, with 19 bases spanning the gap. Germline-derived CDR1 and CDR2 are SGDLS and YYNGEE. The CDR3 loop is CASSSSLGVSTYNEQFF. For the CDR3, the DNA is TGTGCCAGCAGCTCCTCCCTAGGGGTCTCAACCTACAATGAGCAGTTCTTC.

This clonotype was counted at least ten times. The rearrangement joins TRBV5-1 to TRBJ2-1; maybe TRBD2 (5 bases). This CDR3 region has 14 residues. Germline values: CDR1 SGHRS, CDR2 YFSETQ. V dropped 0 bases and J dropped 8 bases, with 12 bases sitting between them. For the CDR3, the DNA is TGCGCCAGCAGCTTGGAGGGTTTCGGGGATGAGCAGTTCTTC. Residues: CASSLEGFGDEQFF.

V is TRBV30 and J is TRBJ1-2; D gene unclear. Germline CDR1 and CDR2: GTSNPN and SVGIG (reference sequence). CDR3 length: 10 amino acids. V lost 2 bases to trimming and J lost 5 bases, with 3 bases between them. CDR3 nucleotide sequence: TGTGCCTGGAGTCAATATGGCTACACCTTC. Its protein is CAWSQYGYTF. Full variable domain (outside the CDR3, taken from reference TRBV30 and TRBJ1-2): SQTIHQWPATLVQPVGSPLSLECTVEGTSNPNLYWYRQAAGRGLQLLFYSVGIGQISSEVPQNLSASRPQDRQFILSSKKLLLSDSGFYLCAWSQYGYTFGSGTRLTVV.

The chain carries TRBV7-3 and TRBJ2-1; 9 nucleotides match TRBD2. The V gene's germline CDR1 is SGHTA and CDR2 FQGTGA. CDR3 length: 16 residues. Trimming cost V 4 bases and J 7 bases; bases outside gene matches: 11. The CDR3 DNA follows: TGTGCCAGCAGCTCGACCGGTAGCGGGAGCCGAAATGAGCAGTTCTTC. Residues: CASSSTGSGSRNEQFF.

This clonotype has a single count. The V and J genes are TRBV28 and TRBJ2-1; no clear D. The CDR3 runs to 16 residues. Trimming removed 4 bases at V and 4 bases at J, with 17 bases between. Germline values: CDR1 MDHEN, CDR2 SYDVKM. The CDR3 region is CASSSFRIPIYNEQFF. As DNA, the CDR3 is TGTGCCAGCAGTTCCTTTCGGATACCCATTTACAATGAGCAGTTCTTC.

This sequence joins TRBV12-3 or TRBV12-4 and TRBJ2-7; 10 bases are shared with TRBD1. The CDR3 consists of 16 residues. After removal of 5 bases from V and 3 bases from J, the junction contained 10 bases not matched to a gene. This chain's CDR3 is CASSPRRTGGLYEQYF. In nucleotides, the CDR3 is TGTGCCAGCAGTCCGCGGCGGACAGGGGGTCTCTACGAGCAGTACTTC.

This clonotype was seen only a few times. The J gene is TRBJ2-7, the V gene TRBV10-3; a weak D match, TRBD1 (5 bases). Per the germline V gene, CDR1 is ENHRY and CDR2 is SYGVKD. V was cut by 0 bases and J by 3 bases, with 15 bases left in between. This CDR3 is 16 amino acids long. CDR3 sequence: CAISESQGRSNYEQYF. CDR3 sequence (DNA): TGTGCCATCAGTGAGTCGCAGGGCCGGAGTAACTACGAGCAGTACTTC.

V and J are TRBV20-1 and TRBJ1-2, with 7 bases fitting TRBD1. The trim removed 0 bases at V and 5 bases at J, leaving 9 bases unmatched. CDR3 length: 15 amino acids. The germline gives CDR1 DFQATT, CDR2 SNEGSKA (reference sequence). The CDR3 region is CSARDGDRVTYGYTF. DNA for the CDR3: TGCAGTGCTAGAGATGGGGACAGAGTGACGTATGGCTACACCTTC.

The chain combines TRBV6-1 with TRBJ2-3; D remains unclear. This CDR3 has 15 amino acids. Germline CDR1 MNHNS, CDR2 SASEGT. V lost 9 bases to trimming and J lost 3 bases, with 19 bases between them. CDR3 sequence (DNA): TGTGCCAGTGAAAAGGGCAGCCGAAGGACAGATACGCAGTATTTT. It yields the protein CASEKGSRRTDTQYF.

Worth noting for this clonotype: Relative to the germline gene, one junction end is altered; a read error may explain this. V usage is TRBV20-1 and J usage is TRBJ2-1; 14 nucleotides match TRBD2. Germline CDR1 DFQATT, CDR2 SNEGSKA (reference sequence). This CDR3 contains 16 residues. In DNA form, the CDR3 reads TGCAGTGCTGGAGACCCGACTAGCGGGGGGGCCGGTGAGCAGTTCTTC. It is translated as CSAGDPTSGGAGEQFF.

The chain combines TRBV5-1 with TRBJ1-1; D ambiguous. Germline V CDR1 and CDR2: SGHRS, YFSETQ. CDR3 length equals 15 residues. V was shortened by 4 bases and J by 5 bases, with 18 bases between the two germline ends. CDR3 amino acids: CASSATQRPGTEAFF. Here the CDR3 DNA reads TGCGCCAGCAGCGCAACCCAGAGGCCTGGGACTGAAGCTTTCTTT.

This clonotype was recorded a few times. The V and J genes are TRBV7-2 and TRBJ2-5; TRBD2 agrees at 15 bases. V gave up 5 bases and J gave up 4 bases; unmatched junction bases: 8. The CDR3 covers 17 residues. Germline V gene lookup returns CDR1 SGHTA and CDR2 FQGNSA. This chain's CDR3 is CASSVGLAGGPVETQYF. The CDR3 bases are TGTGCCAGCAGCGTCGGACTAGCGGGAGGGCCCGTAGAGACCCAGTACTTC.

V usage is TRBV27 and J usage is TRBJ2-3; D call uncertain. The CDR3 loop spans 15 amino acids. Germline-derived CDR1 and CDR2 are MNHEY and SMNVEV (reference sequence). With 6 bases removed from V and 1 base from J, the gap between germline ends came to 14 bases. Here the CDR3 DNA reads TGTGCCAGCAGGGTTAGCCGCGCTGGCACAGATACGCAGTATTTT. Protein: CASRVSRAGTDTQYF.

This clonotype was found a few times. V usage is TRBV20-1 and J usage is TRBJ2-5, with 8 bases matching TRBD2. Germline assignment: CDR1 DFQATT and CDR2 SNEGSKA (reference sequence). Trimming took 0 bases from V and 4 from J; bases not matched to a gene: 7. The CDR3 length is 15 residues. The CDR3 DNA reads as TGCAGTGCTAGAGAACTAGCGGACGCCGCAGAGACCCAGTACTTC. Translating it yields CSARELADAAETQYF.

This rearrangement joins TRBV11-3 to TRBJ2-1, with 12 bases aligning to TRBD2. Germline-derived CDR1 and CDR2 are SGHNT and YENEEA. There are 17 residues in the CDR3. Trimming took 5 bases from V and 1 from J; bases not matched to a gene: 6. CDR3 nucleotide sequence: TGTGCCAGCAGCCCCAAGACTAGCGGGAGATCCTACAATGAGCAGTTCTTC. It translates to CASSPKTSGRSYNEQFF.

The CDR3 DNA sequence: TGTGCTAGTGGTTTGGACGTCGGGGGGCACACAGATACGCAGTATTTT. Amino acids: CASGLDVGGHTDTQYF. The genes are TRBV12-5 and TRBJ2-3; possibly TRBD2 for D (7 bases). V dropped 1 base and J dropped 2 bases, with 13 bases sitting between them. Per the germline V gene, CDR1 is LGHNT and CDR2 is FRNRAP. The CDR3 contains 16 residues.

This rearrangement joins TRBV12-3 or TRBV12-4 to TRBJ1-2, with TRBD1 matching over 7 bases. There are 14 residues in the CDR3. The ends lost 8 bases at V and 0 bases at J; junction bases unmatched: 6. Here the CDR3 DNA reads TGTGCCAGCCTCACCGGGACAGCTAACTATGGCTACACCTTC. Protein product: CASLTGTANYGYTF.

The chain carries TRBV7-9 and TRBJ1-2; TRBD1 might be the D (6 bases). Per the germline V gene, CDR1 is SEHNR and CDR2 is FQNEAQ (reference sequence). CDR3 length: 13 residues. V was shortened by 7 bases and J by 2 bases, with 11 bases between the two germline ends. CDR3 sequence: CASTAGANYGYTF. CDR3 bases: TGTGCCAGCACAGCAGGGGCAAACTATGGCTACACCTTC.

This sequence joins TRBV6-2 or TRBV6-3 and TRBJ2-5; D not resolved. CDR3 size: 14 residues. The V and J ends lost 5 bases and 5 bases respectively, with 15 bases between them. Germline CDR1 MNHEY, CDR2 SVGEGT. For the CDR3, the DNA is TGTGCCAGCAGTAAGCCAGGACGATGGGAGACCCAGTACTTC. It is translated as CASSKPGRWETQYF.

V is TRBV5-1 and J is TRBJ2-7; D ambiguous. The CDR3 is 13 residues long. V lost 4 bases to trimming and J lost 4 bases, with 12 bases between them. The germline V gene has CDR1 SGHRS and CDR2 YFSETQ. The chain's CDR3 is CASSVTVRYEQYF. DNA for the CDR3: TGCGCCAGCAGCGTTACTGTCCGGTACGAGCAGTACTTC.

The chain links TRBV12-3 or TRBV12-4 to TRBJ2-7; TRBD2 is a possible D gene (6 bases). CDR3 size: 16 residues. Trimming took 2 bases from V and 0 from J, leaving 14 bases between them. CDR3 residues: CASSLMTLASSYEQYF. CDR3 nucleotides: TGTGCCAGCAGTTTAATGACCCTAGCGAGCTCCTACGAGCAGTACTTC.

This clonotype was recorded at least ten times. The gene calls are TRBV6-2 or TRBV6-3 and TRBJ2-1; 7 positions agree with TRBD1. Trimming at V came to 6 bases and at J to 4 bases, leaving 15 bases not matched to a gene. There are 17 residues in the CDR3. Germline loops: CDR1 MNHEY, CDR2 SVGEGT. CDR3: CASRPINRGDNYNEQFF. CDR3 coding DNA: TGTGCCAGCAGACCTATTAACAGGGGAGATAATTACAATGAGCAGTTCTTC.

This clonotype was observed a few times. The gene calls are TRBV7-9 and TRBJ1-1; D perhaps matches TRBD1 (5 bases). V was trimmed by 1 base and J by 6 bases, leaving 9 bases between them. The CDR3 is 13 amino acids. Germline assignment: CDR1 SEHNR and CDR2 FQNEAQ (reference sequence). The CDR3 sequence: CASSLEQGAEAFF. The CDR3 region has the DNA TGTGCCAGCAGCTTAGAGCAGGGTGCTGAAGCTTTCTTT.

V is TRBV20-1 and J is TRBJ2-2; 9 bases line up with TRBD2. Germline V lookup: CDR1 DFQATT, CDR2 SNEGSKA (reference sequence). V lost 7 bases and J lost 2; bases outside the gene matches: 5. The CDR3 spans 14 residues. Here the CDR3 reads CSGRGGANTGELFF. DNA of the CDR3: TGCAGTGGACGCGGGGGGGCCAACACCGGGGAGCTGTTTTTT.

V is TRBV20-1 and J is TRBJ2-3, with TRBD1 matching 7 bases. Germline V gene lookup returns CDR1 DFQATT and CDR2 SNEGSKA (reference sequence). Trimming took 5 bases from V and 5 from J; bases not matched to a gene: 4. The CDR3 contains 12 residues. CDR3 in DNA: TGCAGTGCTGGGGCAGGGGGAGATACGCAGTATTTT. It is translated as CSAGAGGDTQYF.

In its sample, this clonotype was seen a few times. V is TRBV7-9 and J is TRBJ2-5; 9 nucleotides line up with TRBD1. CDR1 and CDR2 from the germline V gene are SEHNR and FQNEAQ (reference sequence). The CDR3 sequence is 16 residues long. V dropped 5 bases and J dropped 5; count of bases not matched to a gene: 12. The CDR3 loop is CASSAGQGRSRETQYF. As DNA, the CDR3 is TGTGCCAGCAGCGCAGGACAGGGGAGGTCAAGGGAGACCCAGTACTTC. Combining the CDR3 with reference TRBV7-9 and TRBJ2-5 gives the whole variable domain DTGVSQNPRHKITKRGQNVTFRCDPISEHNRLYWYRQTLGQGPEFLTYFQNEAQLEKSRLLSDRFSAERPKGSFSTLEIQRTEQGDSAMYLCASSAGQGRSRETQYFGPGTRLLVL.